This T cell receptor beta chain was retrieved from a study of T cell responses to AZD1222 COVID-19 vaccine. Study results and caveats: Across spike, vaccine-associated CD4 TCRs were found, dominant at 160-218 and 743-854. At baseline, seropositivity was found in only 5 to 7 AZD1222 recipients.

V lost 1 base and J 3 bases, leaving 10 bases between the germline ends. The CDR3 runs 15 residues. Germline values: CDR1 SGHAT, CDR2 FQNNGV. On this clone itself: Its antigen is currently unknown.

TCRdb's table, derived via immunoSEQ multiplex PCR, lists solely in-frame clones and lacks some. Of about 140,000 clones detected, approximately 89% appear once; the ten largest clones hold approximately 2.6%. The sample here was peripheral blood, taken on day 0 of AZD1222 vaccination. The chain employs TRBV11-2 and TRBJ1-3; weak D call: TRBD1 (5 bases). This TCR came from an adult in good health. As DNA, the CDR3 is TGTGCCAGCAGCTTAGGGGCGGGGGTTGGAAACACCATATATTTT. Translation gives CASSLGAGVGNTIYF.